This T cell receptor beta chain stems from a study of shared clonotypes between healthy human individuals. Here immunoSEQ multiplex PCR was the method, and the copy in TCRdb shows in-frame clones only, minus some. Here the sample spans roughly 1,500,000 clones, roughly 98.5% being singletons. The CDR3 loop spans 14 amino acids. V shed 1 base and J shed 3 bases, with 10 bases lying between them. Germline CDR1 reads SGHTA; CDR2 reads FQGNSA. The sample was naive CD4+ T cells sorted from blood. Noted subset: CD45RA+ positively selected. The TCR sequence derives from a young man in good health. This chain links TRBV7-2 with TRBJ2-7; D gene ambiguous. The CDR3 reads CASSLDRHSYEQYF. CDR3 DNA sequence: TGTGCCAGCAGCTTAGATCGGCACAGCTACGAGCAGTACTTC.